The 20 T cell receptor beta chains below all came from one sample that was sequenced in a study of cytomegalovirus exposure and HLA in healthy donors. Use of 60 Vbeta and 13 Jbeta primers characterized the PCR. The protocol was immunoSEQ multiplex PCR, while the TCRdb copy is restricted to in-frame clones and leaves out a portion. This table has around 140,000 clones, about 76% appearing once. Sequencing was carried out using PBMCs. The source of these receptors is a male donor in good health and CMV-seronegative.

V is TRBV6-5 and J is TRBJ2-5, with TRBD2 as a possible D gene (5 bases). This CDR3 has 15 amino acids. Germline V lookup: CDR1 MNHEY, CDR2 SVGAGI. Trimming took 0 bases from V and 2 from J, leaving 10 bases between them. The CDR3 DNA reads as TGTGCCAGCAGTTACTCGTACCGGACTCAAGAGACCCAGTACTTC. Protein sequence: CASSYSYRTQETQYF.

The J gene is TRBJ2-2, the V gene TRBV19; 8 nucleotides line up with TRBD1. Trimming took 1 base from V and 1 from J; bases not matched to a gene: 8. The CDR3 contains 18 residues. The germline V gene encodes CDR1 LNHDA and CDR2 SQIVND (reference sequence). DNA for the CDR3: TGTGCCAGTAGTATAGGAACAGGGGGTTGGGGGAACACCGGGGAGCTGTTTTTT. Translated, it gives CASSIGTGGWGNTGELFF. Filled out from reference TRBV19 and TRBJ2-2, the complete variable domain reads DGGITQSPKYLFRKEGQNVTLSCEQNLNHDAMYWYRQDPGQGLRLIYYSQIVNDFQKGDIAEGYSVSREKKESFPLTVTSAQKNPTAFYLCASSIGTGGWGNTGELFFGEGSRLTVL.

This clone appeared once. This sequence joins TRBV6-1 and TRBJ2-7; maybe TRBD1 (5 bases). CDR1 and CDR2 from the germline V gene are MNHNS and SASEGT. Trimming removed 3 bases from V and 2 bases from J, with 8 bases in between. The CDR3 is made up of 13 amino acids. DNA for the CDR3: TGTGCCAGCAGTGAGCCAGGGCCCTACGAGCAGTACTTC. Its protein is CASSEPGPYEQYF.

This clone has just one count. The V gene is TRBV27, the J gene TRBJ1-5, with 9 bases identical to TRBD1. The CDR3 runs 13 residues. Germline-derived CDR1 and CDR2 are MNHEY and SMNVEV (reference sequence). Trimming cost V 6 bases and J 6 bases; bases outside gene matches: 3. CDR3 in amino acids: CASSTGGLQPQHF. CDR3 in DNA: TGTGCCAGCAGCACAGGGGGCCTTCAGCCCCAGCATTTT.

This chain connects TRBV5-1 to TRBJ1-1; TRBD1 is a possible D gene (5 bases). CDR1 is SGHRS, CDR2 YFSETQ, per germline. The germline V and J ends were trimmed by 3 bases and 0 bases, with 9 bases remaining between them. The CDR3 contains 14 residues. This CDR3 reads CASSSRVMNTEAFF. The CDR3 DNA reads as TGCGCCAGCAGCTCCAGGGTTATGAACACTGAAGCTTTCTTT.

V gene TRBV5-4 combines with J gene TRBJ2-3, with 11 bases that match TRBD2. The CDR3 loop spans 18 amino acids. V lost 5 bases and J lost 1; bases outside the gene matches: 12. Germline-derived CDR1 and CDR2 are SGHNT and YYREEE (reference sequence). The CDR3 DNA reads TGTGCCAGCAGTCTTAGACTAGCGGGAAACGGGGGCACAGATACGCAGTATTTT. It is translated as CASSLRLAGNGGTDTQYF.

Only one count was recorded for this clone. The CDR3 nucleotides read TGTGCCAGTAGCAGGGGTTGGGTGAACACTGAAGCTTTCTTT. Residues: CASSRGWVNTEAFF. V and J are TRBV19 and TRBJ1-1; D perhaps matches TRBD1 (6 bases). The CDR3 spans 14 residues. Germline V CDR1 and CDR2: LNHDA, SQIVND (reference sequence). V was trimmed by 6 bases and J by 0 bases, leaving 11 bases between them.

The rearrangement links TRBV4-3 to TRBJ1-4, with 7 bases identical to TRBD1. Trimming removed 3 bases from V and 7 bases from J; junction bases left unmatched: 5. The CDR3 covers 14 residues. The germline gives CDR1 LGHNA, CDR2 YSLEER. DNA of the CDR3: TGCGCCAGCAGCCAGCGGACAGGAGGTGAAAAACTGTTTTTT. This encodes CASSQRTGGEKLFF.

This clone was recorded a few times. The genes are TRBV7-9 and TRBJ2-3; the match to TRBD2 covers 8 bases. In germline, CDR1 is SEHNR, CDR2 FQNEAQ (reference sequence). The V and J ends lost 5 bases and 5 bases, in that order; junction bases with no gene match: 21. The CDR3 runs 19 residues. The CDR3 loop reads CASSPAHWYERGRGDTQYF. Here the CDR3 DNA reads TGTGCCAGCAGCCCCGCCCATTGGTATGAGCGGGGGCGGGGAGATACGCAGTATTTT. Supplemented by reference TRBV7-9 and TRBJ2-3, the full variable domain reads DTGVSQNPRHKITKRGQNVTFRCDPISEHNRLYWYRQTLGQGPEFLTYFQNEAQLEKSRLLSDRFSAERPKGSFSTLEIQRTEQGDSAMYLCASSPAHWYERGRGDTQYFGPGTRLTVL.

The chain joins TRBV7-9 to TRBJ2-5, with unresolved D. Germline V gene sequence: CDR1 SEHNR, CDR2 FQNEAQ (reference sequence). The CDR3 spans 13 residues. With 7 bases removed from V and 0 bases from J, the gap between germline ends came to 9 bases. The CDR3 reads CASTLLNQETQYF. The DNA of the CDR3 is TGTGCCAGCACCCTATTAAACCAAGAGACCCAGTACTTC.

This chain links TRBV7-8 with TRBJ2-7; a weak D match, TRBD2 (5 bases). Germline loops: CDR1 SGHVS, CDR2 FQNEAQ. V was clipped by 1 base and J by 0 bases, with 13 bases between them. The CDR3 covers 16 residues. Here the CDR3 DNA reads TGTGCCAGCAGCTTAGAGTTCGGCGGGTCCTCCTACGAGCAGTACTTC. Translating gives CASSLEFGGSSYEQYF.

This sequence joins TRBV5-1 and TRBJ1-2, with TRBD1 matching over 10 bases. V lost 3 bases and J lost 9; bases outside the gene matches: 5. The CDR3 is made up of 13 amino acids. Germline CDR1 SGHRS, CDR2 YFSETQ. The DNA of the CDR3 is TGCGCCAGCAGCTCCGGACAGGGGGAAAGCTACACCTTC. Its translation: CASSSGQGESYTF.

This clone appeared a single time. The rearrangement links TRBV4-3 to TRBJ2-7, with 7 nucleotides matching TRBD2. V trimming: 4 bases; J trimming: 2 bases; junction bases outside the gene matches: 14. The CDR3 sequence is 17 residues long. In germline, CDR1 is LGHNA, CDR2 YSLEER. In DNA form, the CDR3 reads TGCGCCAGCAGCCTCCAGGTATCGGGGGGTTCCCCCTACGAGCAGTACTTC. Encoded protein: CASSLQVSGGSPYEQYF.

The chain has TRBV2 and TRBJ1-4; the D gene is possibly TRBD1 (6 bases). The CDR3 has 18 residues. The V gene's germline CDR1 is SNHLY and CDR2 FYNNEI. The ends were cut back, 4 bases at V and 0 bases at J, with 18 bases in the middle. The DNA for the CDR3 is TGTGCCAGCAGTGCGGGGGGCAGGGACTTCGCAACTAATGAAAAACTGTTTTTT. Its translation is CASSAGGRDFATNEKLFF.

V gene TRBV7-9 combines with J gene TRBJ2-3; 12 nucleotides line up with TRBD1. The germline CDR1 and CDR2 sequences are SEHNR and FQNEAQ (reference sequence). V shed 2 bases, J shed 3 bases, and the junction held 6 bases outside the gene matches. The CDR3 spans 17 residues. The CDR3 loop is CASSLWRGQGATDTQYF. In DNA form, the CDR3 reads TGTGCCAGCAGCTTATGGAGGGGACAGGGGGCGACAGATACGCAGTATTTT.

The V call is TRBV6-5, the J call TRBJ2-7; a possible D gene is TRBD1 (6 bases). Per the germline V gene, CDR1 is MNHEY and CDR2 is SVGAGI. The CDR3 has 14 amino acids. The germline V and J ends were trimmed by 6 bases and 2 bases, with 14 bases remaining between them. In nucleotides, the CDR3 is TGTGCCAGCAGCCCCCAGGGGTTCCCCTACGAGCAGTACTTC. Its translation: CASSPQGFPYEQYF.

V is TRBV5-1 and J is TRBJ2-4, with no clear D. The CDR3 contains 14 residues. V was cut by 4 bases and J by 2 bases, with 10 bases left in between. Germline V gene lookup returns CDR1 SGHRS and CDR2 YFSETQ. CDR3 coding DNA: TGCGCCAGCAGCGCCTTGACATCCAAAAACATTCAGTACTTC. This translates into CASSALTSKNIQYF.

In its sample, this clone was seen a few times. The V call is TRBV6-5, the J call TRBJ2-7; 8 bases align to TRBD2. CDR3 length equals 15 residues. Germline V gene lookup returns CDR1 MNHEY and CDR2 SVGAGI. The junction had 11 bases not matched to a gene; V was cut back by 4 bases and J by 6 bases. This CDR3 reads CASSSPGLGIGEQYF. CDR3 coding DNA: TGTGCCAGCAGTTCGCCGGGACTAGGAATCGGCGAGCAGTACTTC.

This clone was picked up a small number of times. This rearrangement joins TRBV11-3 to TRBJ2-1, with 8 bases fitting TRBD1. Per the germline V gene, CDR1 is SGHNT and CDR2 is YENEEA. CDR3 size: 16 residues. V lost 4 bases, J lost 0 bases, and 5 bases stayed unmatched. The CDR3 reads CASSSGQAYSYNEQFF. CDR3 coding DNA: TGTGCCAGCAGCTCGGGACAGGCCTACTCCTACAATGAGCAGTTCTTC.

The chain has TRBV25-1 and TRBJ1-1; 8 bases are a match to TRBD1. From germline, CDR1 is MGHDK and CDR2 SYGVNS. The CDR3 sequence is 13 residues long. V shed 6 bases, J shed 3 bases, and the junction held 3 bases outside the gene matches. This CDR3 is CASRKQGDTEAFF. CDR3 sequence (DNA): TGTGCCAGCAGGAAACAGGGGGACACTGAAGCTTTCTTT.